This entry describes one T cell receptor beta chain. Its antigen is still unknown. No base qualities exist here, and no much larger clone lies one base off it. The data derive from a study of cytomegalovirus exposure and HLA in healthy donors (dated by TCRdb to about 2017). Regarding the complete study: According to an earlier analysis of 587 of the donors, about 179 million T cells yielded some 120 million unique TCR beta sequences and 250 to 350 Gb of sequence data. An early release that covered fewer than 800 HLA-typed donors contained approximately 290 gigabases of sequencing data and about 93 million unique TCR sequences. Of the 300 to 400 genotyped donors, over 70% fell in the genetic ancestry cluster associated with self-reported Caucasian donors. The study was designed to test whether signatures of past pathogen exposure could be identified by cataloging public T cell receptors. The T cell repertoires of under 700 subjects were profiled by immunosequencing and related to cytomegalovirus serostatus. Along with the approximately 600-subject first cohort, a separate validation cohort of over 90 different subjects was used. High-throughput TCR immunosequencing, statistical association of individual TCRs with disease status, and machine learning were combined to predict cytomegalovirus infection status. A later analysis re-examined previously published TCR beta repertoires from over 500 donors and added high-resolution HLA genotyping to investigate patterns of TCR occurrence. In the later analysis, no new phenotypic data were used to find candidate immune exposures; instead, reliance was placed on TCR beta sequences and their occurrence across donors. An earlier analysis of approximately 640 of the donors applied high-throughput TCR beta sequencing to assess whether each TCR beta V gene segment acted as functional or pseudogenic. Donor age, sex, ethnicity and CMV serostatus were compiled together with the repertoire data. In a later genetic analysis, genome-wide SNP genotypes for about three fifths of the roughly 670 donors were used, and that subset was treated as a discovery cohort. Every discovery cohort repertoire had been produced on one sequencing platform. Both class I and class II loci were covered by HLA typing, at four-digit resolution. Typing coverage differed by locus: A, B, C, DRB1 and DQB1 were typed in about 629-640 donors, DQA1 in about 550, DPA1 in some 610, and DPB1 in just under 480. Several DR-DQ haplotypes were handled as single units for association and clustering because linkage in the cohort was strong. Among 300 to 450 genotyped donors of the cohort, an average of around 240,000 unique TCR beta nucleotide sequences were sequenced per donor, around a sixth of them non-productive. What the authors observed across the whole study: Most CMV-associated TCR beta chains appeared to be HLA-restricted in a later analysis, and the HLA associations seemed to be driven largely by CMV exposure. An association between a missense DCLRE1C variant and V-gene and J-gene trimming of TCR beta chains was found in a later genetic analysis and replicated in an independent cohort. According to a later analysis, parvovirus B19, influenza, CMV and Epstein-Barr virus appeared linked to several top co-occurrence clusters. According to a later analysis, TCR association rates differed among HLA loci, with DRB1 alleles showing the most associated TCRs and HLA-C alleles showing the fewest. A later analysis associated 17,000 or so TCR beta sequences with specific HLA alleles at a false discovery rate of 0.05. In a later genetic analysis, fewer N-insertions in productive TCRs were reported among donors in an Asian-associated ancestry cluster than the roughly 670-donor mean. Linkage disequilibrium might explain the correlated functional status among segregating V segments, but an unknown experimental factor could not be excluded. In both the original and validation cohorts, the classifier was reported to diagnose cytomegalovirus status with high specificity and sensitivity. Because counts were too low, under 20 rarely observed V segments, including chromosome 9 orphons, were left out of the earlier analysis of 587 of the donors. The study gave a list of about 150 TCR beta chains associated with cytomegalovirus. Sequencing depth was assumed to be roughly uniform across donors in the presence/absence analyses, though that assumption may not hold. Only TCR beta chains were sequenced in this cohort, and the absence of alpha or paired-chain data limited detectable features. In an earlier analysis of fewer than 750 of the donors, most TCR beta V segments were observed in productive rearrangements about 87% or about 30% of the time, broadly matching IMGT annotations. The sequencing pipeline was judged likely to have produced a cluster of highly shared sequence variants as a technical artifact. Compared with equally common non-associated chains, HLA-associated TCR beta chains in a later analysis were more clonally expanded and had lower generation probabilities. The authors suggested that the approach could potentially be generalized to other disease states and immunological phenotypes. While some public TCRs were present in many individuals, most TCR sequences turned up only very rarely across donors. Assigning TCR associations to individual alleles was difficult when HLA alleles, especially DR and DQ, strongly co-occurred. A further reported finding was that TCR beta sequences accurately predicted the HLA-A and HLA-B alleles for most subjects in the first cohort. Because the 87-base-pair reads could not distinguish some IMGT-functional V segments, including TRBV6-2 and TRBV6-3, those segments were excluded. CMV serostatus was the only immune exposure information available for the cohort. In vitro tests confirmed that a few of the cytomegalovirus-associated TCR beta chains recognize cytomegalovirus antigens. Because HLA typing was unavailable for some donors at each locus, only the typed subset was used in association tests.

The cohort was made up of about 670 healthy bone marrow donors. At the time of sampling, all cohort members were nominally healthy, though unrecorded immune exposures were likely present. The donor tested CMV seronegative and was one of the 352 seronegative cohort members. A peripheral blood sample was collected from each donor, and TCR beta sequencing was performed on peripheral blood mononuclear cells. Genomic DNA was extracted from the blood cell samples with the Qiagen DNeasy Blood Extraction Kit. The CDR3 measures 14 amino acids from cysteine to phenylalanine. The DNA shown is the 42-base CDR3, in frame from base 1. In the germline V gene, CDR1 corresponds to SGHDN and CDR2 to FVKESK. Unmatched junction bases come to 4, with V trimmed by 4 bases and J by 6 bases. Library method: the immunoSEQ multiplex PCR assay. For the multiplex PCR, a mixture combining 60 forward primers for TCR Vbeta segments and 13 reverse primers for TCR Jbeta segments was used. A multiplex PCR assay on genomic DNA amplified the CDR3 region of rearranged TCR beta genes. Amplified TCR beta libraries were sequenced as 87-base-pair reads on the Illumina HiSeq System. The paper's processing steps were these. In a later analysis, some 80 million unique TCR beta chains were counted across the approximately 640 repertoires, and approximately 11 million of these chains were shared by at least two donors. A nearest-neighbor algorithm error-corrected the raw reads and collapsed the reads into unique sequences, merging closely related sequences to remove PCR and sequencing errors. To assign V, D and J gene segments, CDR3 sequences were aligned to IMGT reference sequences. For a sequence to be retained, a match of at least six nucleotides to both a V gene segment and a J gene segment was required. Rearrangements were classified as productive when the CDR3 lacked stop codons and remained in frame with V and J, and all other rearrangements were classified as non-productive. CDR3 was defined by IMGT convention, running from the second conserved V-encoded cysteine to the conserved J-encoded phenylalanine. Sequences without an unambiguous match to a single V gene segment were excluded from the earlier analysis of about 630 of the donors. In an earlier analysis of roughly 600 of the donors, a V segment was called functional when productive rearrangements were above 56.7%, and segregating when the standard deviation between donors exceeded 5%. To diagnose cytomegalovirus status from the catalog of TCR beta chain sequences, a statistical classification framework was built. In a later analysis, V and J genes were assigned by comparing TCR nucleotide sequences against IMGT/GENE-DB human TR gene sequences. Using the TCRdist pipeline, a later analysis assigned CDR3 sequences along with most-parsimonious VDJ recombination scenarios. In a later analysis, each TCR beta chain was defined by its CDR3 amino acid sequence together with its V-gene family, and reads lacking a unique V-gene family were excluded. To address suspected cross-contamination and a sequencing artifact, a later analysis removed around 590 highly shared, low-generation-probability nucleotide sequences. A later analysis calculated a clonal expansion index for each public chain from normalized within-repertoire ranks of inferred template counts. A later analysis computed generation probabilities with a VDJ recombination model fitted to out-of-frame rearrangements, and checked the results against IGoR. In a later analysis, hypergeometric tests were used to score TCR-TCR, TCR-HLA and TCR-CMV co-occurrence, with a repertoire-size bias correction applied to TCR pairs. To estimate false discovery rates, a later analysis permuted the HLA or CMV assignments 20 times. A later analysis grouped co-occurring TCRs with DBSCAN, adding TCRdist sequence similarity when clustering within HLA-allele-positive subsets. Repertoires with fewer than 30,000 or more than 120,000 public chains were left out of co-occurrence clustering, as were four to six repertoires with anomalous nucleotide sharing. TCRdb holds this immuneACCESS table with in-frame rearrangements only. Some clones are missing; in checked studies, unresolved V genes explain under half, and the rest has no known cause. The DNA gave D and trimming, while V, J and clone size come from that table. For this sample the table gives 150,000 to 200,000 clones, of which roughly 88% were detected only once. 1% to 1.5% of the sample rests with the top ten.

The TCR was taken from a boy aged 2-9 years in good health and CMV-seronegative. The V and J genes are TRBV14 and TRBJ2-2; 8 nucleotides in the junction match TRBD2. The sequencing input was PBMCs. The nucleotides are TGTGCCAGCAGCCCAAGACTAGCGCCCGGGGAGCTGTTTTTT. The encoded protein is CASSPRLAPGELFF.